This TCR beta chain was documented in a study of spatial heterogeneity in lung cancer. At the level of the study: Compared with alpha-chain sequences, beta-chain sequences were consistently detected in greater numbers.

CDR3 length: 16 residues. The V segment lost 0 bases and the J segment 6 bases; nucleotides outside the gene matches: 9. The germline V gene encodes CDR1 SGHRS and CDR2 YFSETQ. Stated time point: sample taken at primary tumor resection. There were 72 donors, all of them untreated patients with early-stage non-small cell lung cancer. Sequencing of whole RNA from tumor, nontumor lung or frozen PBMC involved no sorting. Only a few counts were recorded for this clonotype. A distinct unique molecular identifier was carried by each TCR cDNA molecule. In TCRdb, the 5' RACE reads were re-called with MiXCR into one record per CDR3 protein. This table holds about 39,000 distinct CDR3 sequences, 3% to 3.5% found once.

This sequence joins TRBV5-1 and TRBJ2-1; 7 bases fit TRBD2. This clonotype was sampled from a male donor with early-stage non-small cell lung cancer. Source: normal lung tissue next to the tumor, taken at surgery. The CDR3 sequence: CASSLDPSGNTNEQFF. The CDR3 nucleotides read TGCGCCAGCAGCTTGGATCCTAGCGGCAACACCAATGAGCAGTTCTTC.